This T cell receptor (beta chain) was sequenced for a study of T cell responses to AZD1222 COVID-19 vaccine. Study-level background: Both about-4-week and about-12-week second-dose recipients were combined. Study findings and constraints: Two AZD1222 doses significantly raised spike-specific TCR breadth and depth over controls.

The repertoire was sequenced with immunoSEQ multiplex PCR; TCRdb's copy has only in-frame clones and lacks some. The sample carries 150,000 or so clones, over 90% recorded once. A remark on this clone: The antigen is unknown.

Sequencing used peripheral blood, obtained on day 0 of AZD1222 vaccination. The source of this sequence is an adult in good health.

The CDR3 DNA reads as TGTGCCAGCAGTGCGAAGGGGCCCAACGGACAAAACTACGAGCAGTACTTC. This gives the protein CASSAKGPNGQNYEQYF. The chain links TRBV27 to TRBJ2-7, with D maybe TRBD1 (5 bases). CDR3 length: 17 amino acids. Trimming stripped 5 bases from V and 3 bases from J, with 23 bases between. Germline assignment: CDR1 MNHEY and CDR2 SMNVEV (reference sequence).